These 15 T cell receptor beta chains were all obtained from the same sample, sequenced in a study of blood T cell repertoires in COVID-19 (dated by TCRdb to the early 2020s). Libraries were made using the immunoSEQ multiplex PCR assay. What TCRdb holds here is the immuneACCESS table cut down to in-frame rearrangements. Part of the clones is not present; checked against another copy, under half of the missing clones reflect an unresolved V gene, and the others are unexplained. Within this sample are 100,000 to 120,000 clones, with roughly 79% of them counted one time only. The ten largest clones represent roughly 17% of the sample. The material sequenced was peripheral blood. The receptors were gathered from a woman at least 80 years old with active or convalescent COVID-19.

The genes are TRBV5-6 and TRBJ1-1, with no clear D. This CDR3 region has 12 residues. Germline V lookup: CDR1 SGHDT, CDR2 YYEEEE. V lost 2 bases, J lost 2 bases, and 4 bases lay in between. CDR3 region: CASSFSNTEAFF. The CDR3 coding sequence is TGTGCCAGCAGCTTTAGCAACACTGAAGCTTTCTTT.

The chain joins TRBV2 to TRBJ2-3; 7 positions agree with TRBD2. Germline V gene data show CDR1 as SNHLY and CDR2 as FYNNEI. V was pared by 4 bases and J by 4 bases, with 8 bases of the junction left unmatched. The CDR3 has 15 residues. The DNA for the CDR3 is TGTGCCAGCAGTGCCCCGGGAGGTCCGTCAGATACGCAGTATTTT. Translation: CASSAPGGPSDTQYF.

This chain links TRBV21-1 with TRBJ2-7; the D segment call TRBD2 is taken from the table without a DNA check. TRBV21-1 is a pseudogene. This CDR3 is built from 16 residues. DNA for the CDR3: TGTGCCAGCAGCACCTGTCGGGAGATCTCCTCCTACGAGCAGTACTTC. Protein sequence: CASSTCREISSYEQYF.

The CDR3 DNA reads TGTGCCAGCAGTCCCAATTTGGGACTAGCGGGAGGGCCTAGCTCCTACAATGAGCAGTTCTTC. It codes for CASSPNLGLAGGPSSYNEQFF. The J gene is TRBJ2-1, the V gene TRBV28; 16 nucleotides agree with TRBD2. This CDR3 region has 21 residues. V shed 5 bases, J shed 0 bases, and the junction held 13 bases outside the gene matches. Looked up from germline, CDR1 is MDHEN and CDR2 is SYDVKM.

The chain has TRBV9 and TRBJ2-3, with 16 bases matching TRBD2. Germline V CDR1 and CDR2: SGDLS, YYNGEE. V was clipped by 3 bases and J by 2 bases; unmatched bases: 6. The CDR3 has 18 amino acids. This chain's CDR3 is CASSATGTSGRATDTQYF. CDR3 nucleotides: TGTGCCAGCAGCGCGACCGGGACTAGCGGGAGGGCCACAGATACGCAGTATTTT.

This clone occurred once. The V and J genes are TRBV5-1 and TRBJ1-1, with D perhaps TRBD1 (5 bases). Looked up from germline, CDR1 is SGHRS and CDR2 is YFSETQ. V gave up 3 bases and J gave up 4 bases, with 19 bases separating them. This CDR3 is 16 amino acids long. The CDR3 coding sequence is TGCGCCAGCAGCTCTCTTTCGGGGGGAAAGGCCACTGAAGCTTTCTTT. This translates into CASSSLSGGKATEAFF.

This clone was found once. The chain uses TRBV30 and TRBJ2-3; tentative D call: TRBD1 (6 bases). Germline V gene data show CDR1 as GTSNPN and CDR2 as SVGIG (reference sequence). This CDR3 region has 14 residues. Trimming stripped 0 bases from V and 1 base from J, with 8 bases between. CDR3 amino acids: CAWSVQGGTDTQYF. The CDR3 DNA follows: TGTGCCTGGAGTGTACAGGGCGGCACAGATACGCAGTATTTT.

This clone occurred a few times. The gene calls are TRBV6-5 and TRBJ1-5; D is unclear. CDR1 and CDR2 from the germline V gene are MNHEY and SVGAGI. The CDR3 is 13 amino acids. The V and J ends lost 6 bases and 5 bases respectively, with 11 bases between them. CDR3 nucleotides: TGTGCCAGCAGACTCCAGGAGGATCAGCCCCAGCATTTT. Its protein product is CASRLQEDQPQHF.

This chain joins TRBV5-5 and TRBJ2-5; 9 nucleotides line up with TRBD1. Trimming at V came to 4 bases and at J to 5 bases, leaving 6 bases not matched to a gene. This CDR3 has 14 amino acids. The germline gives CDR1 SGHKS, CDR2 YYEKEE (reference sequence). Written as DNA, the CDR3 is TGTGCCAGCAGCCGGGGACAGGGAGGGGAGACCCAGTACTTC. Translating it yields CASSRGQGGETQYF.

The V and J genes are TRBV4-1 and TRBJ1-1; the match to TRBD1 covers 11 bases. The CDR3 totals 15 residues. Per the germline V gene, CDR1 is MGHRA and CDR2 is YSYEKL. Losses at the gene ends were 4 bases for V and 7 bases for J; bases not matched to a gene: 8. CDR3 region: CASSLRPGQGDEAFF. In DNA form, the CDR3 reads TGCGCCAGCAGCCTCCGACCGGGACAGGGGGATGAAGCTTTCTTT.

This chain connects TRBV19 to TRBJ1-4; D remains ambiguous. The CDR3 totals 15 residues. CDR1 is LNHDA, CDR2 SQIVND, per germline (reference sequence). V was pared by 4 bases and J by 0 bases, with 9 bases between. DNA for the CDR3: TGTGCCAGTAGTAAAGGAGGTGCAACTAATGAAAAACTGTTTTTT. Translation: CASSKGGATNEKLFF.

The chain combines TRBV15 with TRBJ2-5, with TRBD2 matching over 8 bases. Germline-derived CDR1 and CDR2 are LNHNV and YYDKDF (reference sequence). After removal of 2 bases from V and 4 bases from J, the junction contained 12 bases not matched to a gene. The length of the CDR3 is 17 residues. CDR3 nucleotide sequence: TGTGCCACCAGCAGAAGCTGGGGGGCGGGAGGTTCAGAGACCCAGTACTTC. Its protein is CATSRSWGAGGSETQYF. The full variable domain, with the rest looked up from reference TRBV15 and TRBJ2-5, is DAMVIQNPRYQVTQFGKPVTLSCSQTLNHNVMYWYQQKSSQAPKLLFHYYDKDFNNEADTPDNFQSRRPNTSFCFLDIRSPGLGDTAMYLCATSRSWGAGGSETQYFGPGTRLLVL.

V gene TRBV28 combines with J gene TRBJ2-1; TRBD2 matches at 9 bases. CDR3 length: 16 residues. Germline values: CDR1 MDHEN, CDR2 SYDVKM. Trimming cost V 7 bases and J 1 base; bases outside gene matches: 8. The chain's CDR3 is CASTPASGVSYNEQFF. The DNA of the CDR3 is TGTGCCAGCACCCCCGCTAGCGGGGTATCCTACAATGAGCAGTTCTTC.

The V and J genes are TRBV7-2 and TRBJ1-5, with D possibly matching TRBD1 (5 bases). The V end was cut by 1 base, the J end by 7 bases, with 14 bases between. This CDR3 spans 15 amino acids. CDR1 and CDR2 from the germline V gene are SGHTA and FQGNSA. CDR3 nucleotides: TGTGCCAGCAGCTTAGTGTCGTGGGGGGACCAGCCCCAGCATTTT. It yields the protein CASSLVSWGDQPQHF.

This clone was recorded a few times. The CDR3 is CASSHYRGNTEAFF. In nucleotides, the CDR3 is TGTGCCAGCAGCCACTACAGGGGGAACACTGAAGCTTTCTTT. This chain links TRBV11-2 with TRBJ1-1; TRBD1 agrees at 7 bases. Germline-derived CDR1 and CDR2 are SGHAT and FQNNGV. The CDR3 consists of 14 residues. The ends lost 5 bases at V and 1 base at J; junction bases unmatched: 4.